The clone carrying this T cell receptor beta chain was seen a few times. The antigen is not known. Sorting from PBMCs produced CD4+ and CD8+ T cells. CDR3 length: 17 residues. From germline, CDR1 is SQVTM and CDR2 ANQGSEA. V shed 1 base and J shed 5 bases, with 23 bases lying between them. This sample stems from a study of CD8+ T cells in alopecia areata. RNA was isolated and reverse transcribed to cDNA, the sequencing template. Generated by immunoSEQ multiplex PCR, the TCRdb table keeps only in-frame clones and is missing some. This sample has under 65,000 clones, with 44% found just once. Study-level results: For lesional scalp, especially alopecia totalis/universalis, clonality was higher than in normal scalp. Sequencing of scalp samples also captures resident alphabeta T cells of normal skin. In patients, TCRs were shared less clearly than in mice, and HLA may possibly be involved.

The chain has TRBV29-1 and TRBJ1-1, with a tentative D call TRBD1 (5 bases). The clonotype was recovered from a human donor with alopecia areata. Sequencing used NKG2D-low CD8+ T cells sorted from blood. This CDR3 reads CSVEAPATRGSETEAFF. The CDR3 DNA sequence: TGCAGCGTTGAAGCTCCGGCGACGCGGGGCAGCGAAACTGAAGCTTTCTTT.